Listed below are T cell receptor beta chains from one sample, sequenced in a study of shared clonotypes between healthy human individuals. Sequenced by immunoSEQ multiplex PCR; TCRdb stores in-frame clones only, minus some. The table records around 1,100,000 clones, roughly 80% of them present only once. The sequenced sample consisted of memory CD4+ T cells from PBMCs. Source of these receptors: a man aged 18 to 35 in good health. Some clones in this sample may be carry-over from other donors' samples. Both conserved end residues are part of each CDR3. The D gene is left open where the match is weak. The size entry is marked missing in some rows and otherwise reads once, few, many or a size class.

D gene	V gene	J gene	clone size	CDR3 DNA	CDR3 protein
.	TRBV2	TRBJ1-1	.	TGTGCCAGCAGTGAATGGAGCGGGATGAACACTGAAGCTTTCTTT	CASSEWSGMNTEAFF
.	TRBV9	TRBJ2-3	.	TGTGCCAGCAGCGTAGGCGGGGATGACACAGATACGCAGTATTTT	CASSVGGDDTDTQYF
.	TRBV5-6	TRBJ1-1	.	TGTGCCAGCAGCTCGTATAGGTGGAACACTGAAGCTTTCTTT	CASSSYRWNTEAFF
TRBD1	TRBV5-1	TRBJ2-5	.	TGCGCCAGCAGCTTGGCCCTGACAGGGCAAGAGACCCAGTACTTC	CASSLALTGQETQYF
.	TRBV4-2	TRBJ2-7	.	TGTGCCAGCAGCCAAGCTTGGCGCGGGACTGTTGGGACCTACGAGCAGTACTTC	CASSQAWRGTVGTYEQYF
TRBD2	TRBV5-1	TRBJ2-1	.	TGCGCCAGCAGCTTTGGCGCCCTAGCGGGAGTAAACAATGAGCAGTTCTTC	CASSFGALAGVNNEQFF
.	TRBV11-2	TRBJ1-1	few	TGTGCCAGCAGCTTAGACGAGGACACTGAAGCTTTCTTT	CASSLDEDTEAFF
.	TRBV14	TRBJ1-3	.	TGTGCCAGCAGCCAAGTTAGACCGGCTGGAAACACCATATATTTT	CASSQVRPAGNTIYF
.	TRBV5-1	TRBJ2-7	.	TGCGCCAGCAGCCCCCCGGGACCGCTCACGACAGAGCAGTACTTC	CASSPPGPLTTEQYF
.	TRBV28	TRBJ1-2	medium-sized	TGTGCCAGCCACTCTCGGTATGGCTACACCTTC	CASHSRYGYTF
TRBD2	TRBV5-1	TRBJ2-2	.	TGCGCCAGCAGCTTCCAATTAGCGGGAGGGCCTACCGGGGAGCTGTTTTTT	CASSFQLAGGPTGELFF
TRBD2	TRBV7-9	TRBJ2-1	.	TGTGCCAGCAGTCAACCACGGAGCGGGAGCTCCTACAATGAGCAGTTCTTC	CASSQPRSGSSYNEQFF
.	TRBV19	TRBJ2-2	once	TGTGCCACACCAGGCGATCCGAACACCGGGGAGCTGTTTTTT	CATPGDPNTGELFF
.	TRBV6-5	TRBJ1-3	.	TGTGCCAGCAGTTACGGGGGACAAGGAAACACCATATATTTT	CASSYGGQGNTIYF
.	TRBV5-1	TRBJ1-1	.	TGCGCCAGCAGCGGGCAGACAAACACTGAAGCTTTCTTT	CASSGQTNTEAFF
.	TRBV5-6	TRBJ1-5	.	TGTGCCAGCAGCCGACGATCAGGGACCGGCGACCAGCCCCAGCATTTT	CASSRRSGTGDQPQHF
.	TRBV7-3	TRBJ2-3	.	TGTGCCAGCAGCCCCCAGGGCACAGATACGCAGTATTTT	CASSPQGTDTQYF
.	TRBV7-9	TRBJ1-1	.	TGTGCCAGCAGCCCGCTCGGGGGTTGGGGGGACACTGAAGCTTTCTTT	CASSPLGGWGDTEAFF
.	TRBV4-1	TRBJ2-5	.	TGCGCCAGCAGCCAAGATACGCCTGGGGAAGGGGAGACCCAGTACTTC	CASSQDTPGEGETQYF
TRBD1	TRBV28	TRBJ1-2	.	TGTGCCAGCAGTTTTGCGGGACAGCTGAACTATGGCTACACCTTC	CASSFAGQLNYGYTF